What follows are 27 T cell receptor beta chains derived from one specimen sequenced in a study of T cell changes during pregnancy in multiple sclerosis. Some clones are missing from TCRdb's copy, which holds only in-frame ones; the method was immunoSEQ multiplex PCR. This sample has roughly 60,000 clones, with approximately 90% found just once. The source material was CD4+ T cells from peripheral blood mononuclear cells, sampled in the first trimester of pregnancy. The receptors come from a female donor with multiple sclerosis, enrolled in a pregnancy study.

This chain uses TRBV6-5 with TRBJ1-4, with TRBD1 matching 7 bases. The length of the CDR3 is 15 residues. Germline CDR1 and CDR2: MNHEY and SVGAGI. Trimming took 6 bases from V and 5 from J; bases not matched to a gene: 9. CDR3 bases: TGTGCCAGCAGGGGCGACAGGGATAGGAATGAAAAACTGTTTTTT. Its protein is CASRGDRDRNEKLFF.

The CDR3 nucleotides read TGTGCTAGTGGTTTGGAGGCGGGAGGCACAGATACGCAGTATTTT. Its protein is CASGLEAGGTDTQYF. The chain employs TRBV12-5 and TRBJ2-3; 7 bases map to TRBD2. With V trimmed by 1 base and J by 1 base, 2 bases remained unmatched. The CDR3 is 15 residues long. Germline V lookup: CDR1 LGHNT, CDR2 FRNRAP.

This chain connects TRBV9 to TRBJ2-1, with 8 bases aligning to TRBD2. Germline lookup yields CDR1 SGDLS and CDR2 YYNGEE. This CDR3 region has 16 residues. The ends lost 1 base at V and 3 bases at J; junction bases unmatched: 6. DNA for the CDR3: TGTGCCAGCAGCGTACTGCCGGGGGGGGGCTACAATGAGCAGTTCTTC. It is translated as CASSVLPGGGYNEQFF. The entire variable domain, with the rest obtained from reference TRBV9 and TRBJ2-1, is as follows: DSGVTQTPKHLITATGQRVTLRCSPRSGDLSVYWYQQSLDQGLQFLIQYYNGEERAKGNILERFSAQQFPDLHSELNLSSLELGDSALYFCASSVLPGGGYNEQFFGPGTRLTVL.

The chain joins TRBV5-1 to TRBJ2-1, with TRBD2 matching over 13 bases. Germline V CDR1 and CDR2: SGHRS, YFSETQ. V was pared by 3 bases and J by 8 bases, with 5 bases of the junction left unmatched. The CDR3 contains 15 residues. In nucleotides, the CDR3 is TGCGCCAGCAGCTCTAATGGACTAGCGGGGGATGAGCAGTTCTTC. Amino acids: CASSSNGLAGDEQFF.

The rearrangement joins TRBV25-1 to TRBJ2-5, with 7 positions matching TRBD1. The J call could be wrong; TRBJ2-7 is a better fit for the DNA end. The CDR3 totals 13 residues. CDR1 and CDR2 from the germline V gene are MGHDK and SYGVNS. The CDR3 DNA follows: TGTGCCACAAGTACAGGGGTGATCTACGAGCAGTACTTC. It encodes CATSTGVIYEQYF.

The V call is TRBV29-1, the J call TRBJ1-2; 8 positions agree with TRBD1. The V gene end was trimmed by 3 bases and the J gene end by 6 bases; junction bases not matched to a gene: 3. This CDR3 comprises 12 residues. Germline V lookup: CDR1 SQVTM, CDR2 ANQGSEA. This chain's CDR3 is CSVDAGGNGYTF. Written as DNA, the CDR3 is TGCAGCGTTGATGCAGGGGGCAATGGCTACACCTTC.

The V and J genes are TRBV4-2 and TRBJ1-2; no definite D call. Trimming shortened V by 0 bases and J by 8 bases, and 13 bases separated the two germline ends. Per germline, CDR1 LGHNA and CDR2 YNFKEQ. This CDR3 spans 14 amino acids. The CDR3 sequence is CASSQDRVREGYTF. The CDR3 nucleotides are TGTGCCAGCAGCCAAGATAGGGTGCGGGAGGGCTACACCTTC.

The V call is TRBV6-4, the J call TRBJ2-1; possible D gene TRBD2, 6 bases. V was shortened by 8 bases and J by 3 bases, with 14 bases between the two germline ends. The CDR3 is made up of 14 amino acids. The germline CDR1 and CDR2 sequences are MRHNA and SNTAGT. This CDR3 is CASALRGYYNEQFF. The DNA for the CDR3 is TGTGCCAGCGCTTTGCGGGGTTACTACAATGAGCAGTTCTTC.

In this sample, this clone turned up a few times. This rearrangement joins TRBV9 to TRBJ1-2; D is unclear. Per the germline V gene, CDR1 is SGDLS and CDR2 is YYNGEE. V was clipped by 2 bases and J by 1 base, with 9 bases between them. The CDR3 contains 14 residues. CDR3: CASSVDQDNYGYTF. CDR3 sequence (DNA): TGTGCCAGCAGCGTCGACCAGGATAACTATGGCTACACCTTC.

The chain links TRBV19 to TRBJ2-1, with D possibly TRBD2 on 6 matching bases. The CDR3 runs 16 residues. V gave up 6 bases and J gave up 0 bases, with 15 bases separating them. Germline values: CDR1 LNHDA, CDR2 SQIVND (reference sequence). CDR3 residues: CASRANGGSSYNEQFF. The CDR3 DNA follows: TGTGCCAGTAGAGCTAACGGGGGAAGCTCCTACAATGAGCAGTTCTTC.

The chain carries TRBV5-4 and TRBJ2-6, with 7 bases matching TRBD2. The CDR3 spans 17 residues. J lost 0 bases, V lost 4 bases, and 7 bases had no gene match. The V gene's germline CDR1 is SGHNT and CDR2 YYREEE (reference sequence). CDR3 residues: CASSHQRGRSGANVLTF. The CDR3, as DNA: TGTGCCAGCAGCCATCAGCGGGGCCGCTCTGGGGCCAACGTCCTGACTTTC. Full variable domain (missing parts from reference TRBV5-4 and TRBJ2-6): ETGVTQSPTHLIKTRGQQVTLRCSSQSGHNTVSWYQQALGQGPQFIFQYYREEENGRGNFPPRFSGLQFPNYSSELNVNALELDDSALYLCASSHQRGRSGANVLTFGAGSRLTVL.

The rearrangement links TRBV7-8 to TRBJ2-2, with TRBD1 matching over 11 bases. Germline V gene data show CDR1 as SGHVS and CDR2 as FQNEAQ. CDR3 size: 17 residues. Trimming at V came to 6 bases and at J to 5 bases, leaving 11 bases not matched to a gene. CDR3 nucleotide sequence: TGTGCCAGCAGGTATCCTGGACAGGGGGCAAGAACCGGGGAGCTGTTTTTT. This gives the protein CASRYPGQGARTGELFF.

This chain connects TRBV9 to TRBJ1-2; D is ambiguous. This CDR3 contains 14 residues. V was cut by 0 bases and J by 10 bases, with 16 bases left in between. In germline, CDR1 is SGDLS, CDR2 YYNGEE. The CDR3 region is CASSVEGRGEDYTF. The CDR3 bases are TGTGCCAGCAGCGTAGAAGGGCGGGGAGAGGACTACACCTTC.

This clone was counted a single time. The genes are TRBV15 and TRBJ1-1; no reliable D call. The ends were cut back, 0 bases at V and 2 bases at J, with 7 bases in the middle. The germline V gene has CDR1 LNHNV and CDR2 YYDKDF (reference sequence). The CDR3 length is 14 residues. CDR3 bases: TGTGCCACCAGCAGAGATCTCGTAAACACTGAAGCTTTCTTT. Translation: CATSRDLVNTEAFF.

The chain couples TRBV5-1 to TRBJ2-1, with TRBD1 matching over 9 bases. Trimming cost V 2 bases and J 0 bases; bases outside gene matches: 12. The germline V gene has CDR1 SGHRS and CDR2 YFSETQ. This CDR3 is built from 19 residues. CDR3 protein: CASSFRDRERVGSYNEQFF. Written as DNA, the CDR3 is TGCGCCAGCAGCTTCCGGGACAGGGAGAGGGTTGGCTCCTACAATGAGCAGTTCTTC.

The rearrangement joins TRBV7-3 to TRBJ2-3; D might be TRBD2 (5 bases). The CDR3 covers 16 residues. V lost 0 bases and J 1 base, leaving 11 bases between the germline ends. The germline CDR1 and CDR2 sequences are SGHTA and FQGTGA. The CDR3 DNA follows: TGTGCCAGCAGCTTAACGCCAAATAGCGGCACAGATACGCAGTATTTT. Translating it yields CASSLTPNSGTDTQYF.

The chain joins TRBV4-3 to TRBJ1-2, with TRBD1 matching 9 bases. Losses at the gene ends were 0 bases for V and 1 base for J; bases not matched to a gene: 3. This CDR3 has 16 residues. Germline V gene lookup returns CDR1 LGHNA and CDR2 YSLEER. CDR3: CASSQEGGQGNYGYTF. As DNA, the CDR3 is TGCGCCAGCAGCCAAGAGGGGGGACAGGGTAACTATGGCTACACCTTC.

The genes are TRBV30 and TRBJ2-7, with D unclear. The length of the CDR3 is 15 residues. Germline assignment: CDR1 GTSNPN and CDR2 SVGIG (reference sequence). V lost 3 bases and J 7 bases, leaving 22 bases between the germline ends. CDR3 in DNA: TGTGCCTGGAGGACCATAGGATGGGCAAATGGAGAGCAGTACTTC. This sequence encodes CAWRTIGWANGEQYF.

Worth noting for this clone: The same CDR3 is also encoded by other DNA sequences in this sample. The rearrangement joins TRBV19 to TRBJ2-7, with D possibly matching TRBD1 (5 bases). The CDR3 has 12 residues. Deletions cut 4 bases from V and 3 bases from J, with 7 bases between. The germline V gene encodes CDR1 LNHDA and CDR2 SQIVND (reference sequence). This CDR3 is CASSRDSYEQYF. CDR3 sequence (DNA): TGTGCCAGTAGTAGAGACAGCTACGAGCAGTACTTC.

The chain combines TRBV5-5 with TRBJ2-2; 11 bases match TRBD1. Germline V gives CDR1 SGHKS, CDR2 YYEKEE (reference sequence). Trimming took 2 bases from V and 6 from J; bases not matched to a gene: 6. The CDR3 covers 16 residues. The CDR3 DNA reads as TGTGCCAGCAGCTTTCTCCCGGGACAGGGGGCCGGGGAGCTGTTTTTT. It translates to CASSFLPGQGAGELFF.

The V gene is TRBV19, the J gene TRBJ2-4, with a possible D match to TRBD1 (6 bases). V lost 3 bases, J lost 13 bases, and 13 bases lay in between. CDR1 LNHDA and CDR2 SQIVND come from the germline V gene (reference sequence). CDR3 length: 12 amino acids. CDR3 sequence reads: CASSMARGMQYF. In DNA, the CDR3 is TGTGCCAGTAGTATGGCCAGGGGCATGCAGTACTTC.

The chain carries TRBV9 and TRBJ1-3; no clear D. From germline, CDR1 is SGDLS and CDR2 YYNGEE. Trimming removed 0 bases at V and 0 bases at J, with 7 bases between. There are 15 residues in the CDR3. The CDR3 DNA follows: TGTGCCAGCAGCGTAGGCCCAGTCTCTGGAAACACCATATATTTT. It is translated as CASSVGPVSGNTIYF.

CDR3 coding DNA: TGTGCCAGCAGTGGCGGGACAGCTAACACTGAAGCTTTCTTT. Translating it yields CASSGGTANTEAFF. This chain joins TRBV6-1 and TRBJ1-1; 7 bases match TRBD1. This CDR3 spans 14 amino acids. The junction had 4 bases not matched to a gene; V was cut back by 4 bases and J by 2 bases. Germline loops: CDR1 MNHNS, CDR2 SASEGT.

The V and J genes are TRBV7-2 and TRBJ1-3; D ambiguous. The CDR3 is 14 residues long. V was clipped by 1 base and J by 8 bases, with 12 bases between them. CDR1 is SGHTA and CDR2 is FQGNSA in the germline V gene. The CDR3 region is CASSLVGGWDTIYF. Written as DNA, the CDR3 is TGTGCCAGCAGCTTAGTTGGAGGGTGGGACACCATATATTTT.

The chain recombines TRBV7-2 with TRBJ2-3, with TRBD1 matching 9 bases. J lost 15 bases, V lost 1 base, and 11 bases had no gene match. CDR1 and CDR2 from the germline V gene are SGHTA and FQGNSA. The CDR3 consists of 14 residues. The CDR3 sequence is CASSLVGGGQGNYF. The CDR3 DNA reads TGTGCCAGCAGCTTAGTGGGGGGGGGACAGGGAAATTATTTT.

This chain links TRBV7-2 with TRBJ2-5; a possible D gene is TRBD2 (5 bases). The CDR3 runs 13 residues. Germline V gene lookup returns CDR1 SGHTA and CDR2 FQGNSA. Trimming took off 5 bases at V and 1 base at J, with 8 bases between the two ends. The CDR3 loop is CASSRGSQETQYF. Written as DNA, the CDR3 is TGTGCCAGCAGCCGCGGGTCCCAAGAGACCCAGTACTTC.

The chain combines TRBV19 with TRBJ2-7; D gene unclear. The CDR3 contains 13 residues. Germline-derived CDR1 and CDR2 are LNHDA and SQIVND (reference sequence). The V end was cut by 9 bases, the J end by 7 bases, with 19 bases between. The CDR3 is CARPTKRSMEQYF. The CDR3 DNA sequence: TGTGCCAGGCCGACAAAAAGGTCAATGGAGCAGTACTTC.